This T cell receptor (beta chain) was observed in a study of blood T cell repertoires in COVID-19. Profiling relied on immunoSEQ multiplex PCR, and the TCRdb table lists in-frame clones only, not all of them. The sample comprises 150,000 to 250,000 clones, about nine tenths of which are singletons, and around 2.1% rests with the top ten. Germline V lookup: CDR1 ENHRY, CDR2 SYGVKD. There are 15 residues in the CDR3. V lost 10 bases, J lost 0 bases, and 6 bases stayed unmatched. The age range of participants was about 18 to 95 years, with residence in about two dozen US areas. Cohort assignment relied on participant-reported clinical history.

The sequence was obtained from a woman aged 25 to 45 who had recovered from COVID-19. The specimen sequenced was PBMCs or T cells enriched from blood (not recorded which). The J gene is TRBJ2-6, the V gene TRBV10-3; 7 bases line up with TRBD1. CDR3 in DNA: TGTGCCACTGGGGCAGGGGGCTCTGGGGCCAACGTCCTGACTTTC. Protein product: CATGAGGSGANVLTF.